This TCR beta chain stems from a study of cytomegalovirus exposure and HLA in healthy donors. Notes on the study in general: The authors enumerated 180 or so TCR beta chains as linked to cytomegalovirus. Per published reports, the classifier diagnosed cytomegalovirus status with high specificity and sensitivity. Most TCR sequences were uncommon, yet certain public TCRs appeared in many donors.

The donors belonged to the approximately 120-subject validation cohort, separate from the approximately 700-subject first cohort. The length of the CDR3 is 15 residues. CDR1 and CDR2 from the germline V gene are MNHEY and SMNVEV (reference sequence). V was clipped by 7 bases and J by 9 bases; unmatched bases: 8. As for this clone: Its target is not known.

Data came from immunoSEQ multiplex PCR; TCRdb stores just in-frame clones and leaves some out. The sample lists around 220,000 clones; approximately 83% were seen once. The origin of this receptor is a woman in her twenties or thirties in good health and CMV-seropositive. The sample taken for sequencing was PBMCs. The chain employs TRBV27 and TRBJ2-1, with TRBD2 identical over 14 bases. CDR3 protein: CASTSGTSGRSEQFF. The CDR3 DNA follows: TGTGCCAGCACCTCGGGGACTAGCGGGAGAAGTGAGCAGTTCTTC.